What follows is one TCR beta chain and its context. Its specificity is not known. Other DNA variants within this sample encode the same CDR3. This sample was taken from a study of long-term antiretroviral therapy in people with HIV. Regarding the study as a whole: Clonal expansions arising prior to ART prevailed in the repertoire at every time point. All blood samples came from the years 2004 to 2017, possibly under older ART regimens.

The CDR3 is 14 residues long. The germline gives CDR1 MDHEN, CDR2 SYDVKM. Unmatched junction bases numbered 1, after V lost 5 bases and J lost 1 base. People in the study who had HIV all got their treatment in the United States. Running of the v3.0 immunoSEQ assay took place at survey level. Produced via immunoSEQ multiplex PCR; TCRdb's table is partial and in-frame only. The table records approximately 20,000 clones, roughly 79% of them present only once. The rearrangement joins TRBV28 to TRBJ2-3, with TRBD2 matching over 9 bases. The sequencing used unsorted PBMCs, collected 0.5 years after starting antiretroviral therapy. The origin of this receptor is a man between 18 and 29 years old with HIV. The CDR3 sequence: CASSRTSGTDTQYF. CDR3 nucleotides: TGTGCCAGCAGTCGGACTAGCGGCACAGATACGCAGTATTTT.